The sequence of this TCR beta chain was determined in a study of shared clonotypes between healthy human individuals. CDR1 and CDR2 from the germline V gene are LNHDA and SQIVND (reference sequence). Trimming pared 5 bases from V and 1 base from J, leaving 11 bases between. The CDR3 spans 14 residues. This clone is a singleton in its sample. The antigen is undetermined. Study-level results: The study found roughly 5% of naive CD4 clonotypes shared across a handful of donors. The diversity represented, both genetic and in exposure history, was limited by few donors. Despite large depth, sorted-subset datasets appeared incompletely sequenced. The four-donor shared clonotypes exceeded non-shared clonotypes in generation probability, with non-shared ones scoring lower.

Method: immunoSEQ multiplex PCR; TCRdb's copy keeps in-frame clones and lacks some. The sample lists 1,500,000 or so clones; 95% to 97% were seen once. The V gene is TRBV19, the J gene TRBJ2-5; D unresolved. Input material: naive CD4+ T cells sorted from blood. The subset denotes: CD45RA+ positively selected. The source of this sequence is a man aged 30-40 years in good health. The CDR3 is CASSSNYGQETQYF. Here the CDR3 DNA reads TGTGCCAGTAGTTCAAATTACGGCCAAGAGACCCAGTACTTC.